Each of the 2 T cell receptor beta chains below was sequenced from the same sample in a study of T cells in localized non-small cell lung cancer. Method: immunoSEQ multiplex PCR; TCRdb's copy keeps in-frame clones and lacks some. The sample lists 30,000 to 35,000 clones, 93% occurring once. This specimen was peripheral blood, taken before any cancer treatment. The receptor set was obtained from an older female donor with stage I lung adenocarcinoma.

The chain uses TRBV7-7 and TRBJ2-5; 7 nucleotides match TRBD1. Germline V gene data show CDR1 as SSHAT and CDR2 as FNYEAQ (reference sequence). V gave up 2 bases and J gave up 0 bases; unmatched junction bases: 3. The CDR3 has 15 amino acids. CDR3 sequence (DNA): TGTGCCAGCAGCTTAAGGGACAGCCACCAAGAGACCCAGTACTTC. Residues: CASSLRDSHQETQYF.

The chain carries TRBV6-6 and TRBJ2-1, with D hard to call. V was trimmed by 7 bases and J by 5 bases, leaving 21 bases between them. Germline lookup yields CDR1 MNHNY and CDR2 SVGAGI (reference sequence). This CDR3 is 16 amino acids long. DNA for the CDR3: TGTGCCAGCACCGACTTCATGGCTATGTTTGACAATGAGCAGTTCTTC. Its protein product is CASTDFMAMFDNEQFF.